This TCR beta chain was sequenced during a study of shared clonotypes between healthy human individuals. An assay was performed, and its level was deep. Loaded into unsorted PBMC replicate PCRs was about 310 ng DNA, about 30,000 T cell genomes. In the authors' methods: Filtering differed because ImmunoSEQ produced junction-only sequences that carried no quality scores. Clones were read by immunoSEQ multiplex PCR, and TCRdb kept only the in-frame ones, dropping some. V, J and clone size were drawn from that table, and D and trimming were deduced from the DNA. The sample yields about half a million clones, more than 65% seen once. This clone has more than one count but fewer than ten. Donors comprised only Caucasian adults living in Nashville, Tennessee. The CDR3 has 14 amino acids. V lost 6 bases to trimming and J lost 4 bases; unmatched junction nucleotides: 4. Germline V gives CDR1 KGHSH, CDR2 LQKENI.

Sample: PBMCs. The receptor was derived from a woman aged 40 to 49 in good health. Some clones in this sample may be carry-over from other donors' samples. The chain combines TRBV18 with TRBJ1-1; 11 nucleotides agree with TRBD1. The CDR3 region has the DNA TGTGCCAGCTCCGGACAGGGGGCGAGCACTGAAGCTTTCTTT. Its protein is CASSGQGASTEAFF.